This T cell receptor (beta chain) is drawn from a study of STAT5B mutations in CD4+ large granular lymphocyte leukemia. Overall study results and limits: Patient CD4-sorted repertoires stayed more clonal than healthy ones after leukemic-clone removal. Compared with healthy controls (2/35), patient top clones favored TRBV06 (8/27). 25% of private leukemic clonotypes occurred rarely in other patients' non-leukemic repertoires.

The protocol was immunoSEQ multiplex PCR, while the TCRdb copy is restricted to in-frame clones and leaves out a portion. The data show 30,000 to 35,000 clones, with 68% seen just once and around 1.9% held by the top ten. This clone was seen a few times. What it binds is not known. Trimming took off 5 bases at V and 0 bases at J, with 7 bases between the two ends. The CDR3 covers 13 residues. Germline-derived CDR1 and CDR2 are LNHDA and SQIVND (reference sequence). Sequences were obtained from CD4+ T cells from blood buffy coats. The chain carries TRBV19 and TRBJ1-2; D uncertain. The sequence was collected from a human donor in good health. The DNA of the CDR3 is TGTGCCAGTAGTGGGTCAGCTAACTATGGCTACACCTTC. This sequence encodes CASSGSANYGYTF.